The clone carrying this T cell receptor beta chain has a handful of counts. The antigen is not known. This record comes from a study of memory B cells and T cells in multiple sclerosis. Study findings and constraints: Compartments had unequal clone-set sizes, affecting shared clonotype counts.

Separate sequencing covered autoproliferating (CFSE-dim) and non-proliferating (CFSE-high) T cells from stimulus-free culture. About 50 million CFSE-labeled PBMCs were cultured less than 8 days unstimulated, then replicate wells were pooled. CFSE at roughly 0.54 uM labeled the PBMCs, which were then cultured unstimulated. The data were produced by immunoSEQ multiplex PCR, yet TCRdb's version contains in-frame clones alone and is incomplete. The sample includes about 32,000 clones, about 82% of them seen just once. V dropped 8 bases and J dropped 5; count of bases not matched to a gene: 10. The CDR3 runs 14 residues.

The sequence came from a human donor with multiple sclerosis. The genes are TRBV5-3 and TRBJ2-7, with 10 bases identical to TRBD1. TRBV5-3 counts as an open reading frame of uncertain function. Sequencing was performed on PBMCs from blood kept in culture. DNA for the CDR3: TGTGCCAGCAGCCTGGGACAGGGGCTGCACGAGCAGTACTTC. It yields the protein CASSLGQGLHEQYF.